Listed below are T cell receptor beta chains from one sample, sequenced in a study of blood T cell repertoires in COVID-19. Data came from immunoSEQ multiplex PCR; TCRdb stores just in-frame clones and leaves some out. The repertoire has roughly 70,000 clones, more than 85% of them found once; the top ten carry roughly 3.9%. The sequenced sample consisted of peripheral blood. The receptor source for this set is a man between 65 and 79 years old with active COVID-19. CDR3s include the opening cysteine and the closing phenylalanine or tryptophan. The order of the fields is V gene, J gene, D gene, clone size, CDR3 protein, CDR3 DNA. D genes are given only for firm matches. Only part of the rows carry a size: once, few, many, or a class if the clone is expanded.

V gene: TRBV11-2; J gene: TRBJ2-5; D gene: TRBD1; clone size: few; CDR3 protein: CASSRGGPQETQYF; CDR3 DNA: TGTGCCAGCAGCCGAGGGGGCCCCCAAGAGACCCAGTACTTC
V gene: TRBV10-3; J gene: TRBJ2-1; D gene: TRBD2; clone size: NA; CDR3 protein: CAISESRGGRDNEQFF; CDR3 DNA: TGTGCCATCAGTGAGTCGAGGGGCGGGAGGGACAATGAGCAGTTCTTC
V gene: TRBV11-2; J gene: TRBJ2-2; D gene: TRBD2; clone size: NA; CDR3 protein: CASSLWLAGGWELFF; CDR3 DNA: TGTGCCAGCAGCTTGTGGCTAGCGGGAGGTTGGGAGCTGTTTTTT
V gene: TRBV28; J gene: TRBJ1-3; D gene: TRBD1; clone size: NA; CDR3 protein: CASSPRGTGGPSGNTIYF; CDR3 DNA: TGTGCCAGCAGCCCGAGGGGAACAGGGGGTCCCTCTGGAAACACCATATATTTT
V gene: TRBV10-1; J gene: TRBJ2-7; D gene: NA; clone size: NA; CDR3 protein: CASSWRARGFNEQYF; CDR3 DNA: TGCGCCAGCAGCTGGAGGGCCAGGGGGTTCAACGAGCAGTACTTC
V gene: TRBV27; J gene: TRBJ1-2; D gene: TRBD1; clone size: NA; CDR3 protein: CASRRQGPRGYGYTF; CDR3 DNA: TGTGCCAGCAGGCGACAGGGCCCACGGGGCTATGGCTACACCTTC
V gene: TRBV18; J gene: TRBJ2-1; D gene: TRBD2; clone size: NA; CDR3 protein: CASSPVTSGSIDNEQFF; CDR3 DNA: TGTGCCAGCTCACCAGTGACTAGCGGGAGTATCGACAATGAGCAGTTCTTC
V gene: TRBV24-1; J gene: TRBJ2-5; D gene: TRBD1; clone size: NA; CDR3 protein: CAGTRDREEETQYF; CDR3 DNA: TGTGCCGGCACCCGGGACAGGGAGGAAGAGACCCAGTACTTC
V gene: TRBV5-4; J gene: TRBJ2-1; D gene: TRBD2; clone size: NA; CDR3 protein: CASSPSGRADEQFF; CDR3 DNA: TGTGCCAGCAGCCCTAGCGGGAGGGCGGATGAGCAGTTCTTC
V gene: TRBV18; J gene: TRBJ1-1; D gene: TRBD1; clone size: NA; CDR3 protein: CASSPGQGEAFF; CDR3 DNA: TGTGCCAGCTCGCCGGGACAGGGTGAAGCTTTCTTT
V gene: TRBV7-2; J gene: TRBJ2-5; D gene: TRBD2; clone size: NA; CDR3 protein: CASSSPVWGRAGETQYF; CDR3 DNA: TGTGCCAGCAGCTCGCCCGTGTGGGGGAGGGCCGGGGAGACCCAGTACTTC
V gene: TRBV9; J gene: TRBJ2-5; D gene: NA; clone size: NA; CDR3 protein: CASTRGASALQETQYF; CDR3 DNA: TGTGCCAGCACCCGAGGTGCTAGCGCCCTACAAGAGACCCAGTACTTC
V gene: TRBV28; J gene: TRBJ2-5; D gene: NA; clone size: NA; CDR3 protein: CASRGTRGLGETQYF; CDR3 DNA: TGTGCCAGCAGGGGGACTAGGGGGCTTGGGGAGACCCAGTACTTC
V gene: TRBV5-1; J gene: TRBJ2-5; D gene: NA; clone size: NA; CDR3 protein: CASSPGGRQETQYF; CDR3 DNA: TGCGCCAGCAGCCCCGGGGGGCGGCAAGAGACCCAGTACTTC
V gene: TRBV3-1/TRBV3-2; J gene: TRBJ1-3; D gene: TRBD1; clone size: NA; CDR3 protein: CASSQQGVSRTSLENTIYF; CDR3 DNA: TGTGCCAGCAGCCAACAGGGGGTTTCCCGGACGTCTCTGGAAAACACCATATATTTT
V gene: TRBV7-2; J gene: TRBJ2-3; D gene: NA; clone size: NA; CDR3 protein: CASSWGLGSGSTDTQYF; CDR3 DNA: TGTGCCAGCAGCTGGGGGCTAGGGTCTGGAAGCACAGATACGCAGTATTTT
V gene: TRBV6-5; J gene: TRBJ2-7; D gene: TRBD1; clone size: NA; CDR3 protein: CASRTAGQGLYEQYF; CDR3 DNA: TGTGCCAGCAGAACCGCCGGACAGGGGCTCTACGAGCAGTACTTC
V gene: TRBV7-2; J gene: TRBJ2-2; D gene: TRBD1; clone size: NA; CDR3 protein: CASHPRTTGLTGELFF; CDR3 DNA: TGTGCCAGCCACCCCCGAACGACAGGGCTCACCGGGGAGCTGTTTTTT
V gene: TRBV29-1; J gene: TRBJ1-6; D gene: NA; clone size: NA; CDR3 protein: CSVVPSPNSPLHF; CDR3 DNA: TGCAGCGTTGTCCCGAGCCCAAATTCACCCCTCCACTTT
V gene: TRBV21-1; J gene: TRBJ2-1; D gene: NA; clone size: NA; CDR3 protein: CASSKTPTSGSWGEQFF; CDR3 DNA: TGTGCCAGCAGCAAAACCCCCACTAGCGGGAGCTGGGGTGAGCAGTTCTTC
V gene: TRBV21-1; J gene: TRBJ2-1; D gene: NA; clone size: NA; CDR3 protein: CASSKGLAGAYNEQFF; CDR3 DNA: TGTGCCAGCAGCAAAGGGCTAGCGGGAGCCTACAATGAGCAGTTCTTC
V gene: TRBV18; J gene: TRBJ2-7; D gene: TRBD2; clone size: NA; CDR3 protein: CASSPPGGLYEQYF; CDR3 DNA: TGTGCCAGCTCTCCTCCGGGGGGGCTGTACGAGCAGTACTTC
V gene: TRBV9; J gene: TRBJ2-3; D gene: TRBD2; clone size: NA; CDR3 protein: CASSVVGAGGGTDTQYF; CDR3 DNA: TGTGCCAGCAGCGTAGTTGGAGCGGGGGGTGGCACAGATACGCAGTATTTT
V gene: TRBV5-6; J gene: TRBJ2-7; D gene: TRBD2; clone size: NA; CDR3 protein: CASSLSPSGDYEQYF; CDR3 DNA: TGTGCCAGCAGCTTGTCGCCTAGCGGGGACTACGAGCAGTACTTC
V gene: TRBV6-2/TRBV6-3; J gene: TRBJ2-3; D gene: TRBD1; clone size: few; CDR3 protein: CASSYPGQGARISTDTQYF; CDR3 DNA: TGTGCCAGCAGTTACCCGGGACAGGGGGCGAGGATCAGCACAGATACGCAGTATTTT